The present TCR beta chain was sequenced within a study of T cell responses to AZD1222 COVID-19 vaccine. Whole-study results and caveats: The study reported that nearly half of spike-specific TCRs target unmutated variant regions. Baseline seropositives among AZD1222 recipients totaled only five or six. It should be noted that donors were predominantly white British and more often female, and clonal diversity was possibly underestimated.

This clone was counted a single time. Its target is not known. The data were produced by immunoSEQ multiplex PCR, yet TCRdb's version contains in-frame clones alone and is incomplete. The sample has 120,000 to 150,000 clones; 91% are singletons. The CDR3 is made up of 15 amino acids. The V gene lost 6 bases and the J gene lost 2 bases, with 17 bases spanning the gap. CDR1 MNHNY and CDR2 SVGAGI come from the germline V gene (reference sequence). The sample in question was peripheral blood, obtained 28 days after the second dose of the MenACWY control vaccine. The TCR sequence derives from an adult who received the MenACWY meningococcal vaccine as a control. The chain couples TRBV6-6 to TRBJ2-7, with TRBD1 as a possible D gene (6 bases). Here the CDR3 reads CASSPWDGQTYEQYF. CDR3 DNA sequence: TGTGCCAGCAGCCCCTGGGACGGACAGACCTACGAGCAGTACTTC.